This TCR beta chain was sequenced during a study of T cells in Graves' hyperthyroidism and ophthalmopathy. Amplified TCR beta CDR3 regions derived from RNA transcripts. HTBI primers drove first-round RT-PCR of the TCR CDR3. MiXCR, run by TCRdb on the multiplex PCR reads, gives a single entry per CDR3 protein. The table shows hundreds of thousands of distinct CDR3 sequences, with about 17% occurring only once. The CDR3 has 12 residues. V lost 0 bases and J lost 4, with 5 bases in between. The germline gives CDR1 GTSNPN, CDR2 SVGIG (reference sequence). This clonotype was counted many times. The receptor's source is a woman aged 45-59 years with Graves' hyperthyroidism that later progressed to Graves' ophthalmopathy. The sample consisted of blood. The chain combines TRBV30 with TRBJ2-3, with D perhaps matching TRBD1 or TRBD2 (5 bases each). The chain's CDR3 is CAWSVGADTQYF. The CDR3 region has the DNA TGTGCCTGGAGTGTGGGGGCAGATACGCAGTATTTT.